This T cell receptor beta chain was documented in a study of T cells in Graves' hyperthyroidism and ophthalmopathy. Points from the study as a whole: With a median lead of roughly 6.2 months before onset, the model predicted ophthalmopathy. Appearing also in blood were most of the thyroid clonotypes expanded above 0.001.

The V and J ends lost 5 bases and 4 bases respectively, with 14 bases between them. Germline loops: CDR1 SGHTA, CDR2 FQGNSA. This CDR3 spans 14 amino acids. The source material, RNA transcripts, was used to amplify TCR beta CDR3 regions. First-round RT-PCR of the TCR CDR3 relied on the HTBI primer set. TCRdb re-called the multiplex PCR reads with MiXCR, one entry per CDR3 protein. The profile covers some 420,000 distinct CDR3 sequences, with around 15% appearing a single time and approximately 5.8% taken by the ten largest. Patients counted as stable if ophthalmopathy did not develop within 18 months. Clinical symptoms, serum thyroxine, TRAb, thyroid ultrasound and orbital computed tomography informed diagnoses. This clonotype was seen at least ten times. Its matching antigen is unknown.

The specimen was blood. This chain connects TRBV7-2 to TRBJ1-2, with D unresolved. This TCR came from a woman between 18 and 29 years old with Graves' hyperthyroidism. For the CDR3, the DNA is TGTGCCAGCAGCCCCAAGGTCGGAAGCTATGGCTACACCTTC. Translated, it gives CASSPKVGSYGYTF.